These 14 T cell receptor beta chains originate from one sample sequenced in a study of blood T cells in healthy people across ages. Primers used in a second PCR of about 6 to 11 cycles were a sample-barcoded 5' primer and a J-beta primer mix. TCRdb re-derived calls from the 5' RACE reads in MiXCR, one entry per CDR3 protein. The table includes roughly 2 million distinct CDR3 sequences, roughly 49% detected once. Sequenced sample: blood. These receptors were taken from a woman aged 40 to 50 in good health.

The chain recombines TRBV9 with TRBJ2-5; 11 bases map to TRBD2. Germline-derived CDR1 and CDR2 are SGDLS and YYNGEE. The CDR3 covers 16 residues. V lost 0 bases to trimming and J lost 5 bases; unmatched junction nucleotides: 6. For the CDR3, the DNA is TGTGCCAGCAGCGTAGAAAGTAGCGGGGGGGCCGAGACCCAGTACTTC. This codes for CASSVESSGGAETQYF.

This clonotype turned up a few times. This CDR3 reads CASSWMRTPGATFSGANVLTF. For the CDR3, the DNA is TGTGCCAGCAGCTGGATGCGGACACCAGGGGCGACCTTCTCTGGGGCCAACGTCCTGACTTTC. The V and J genes are TRBV11-2 and TRBJ2-6, with D possibly TRBD1 on 6 matching bases. Germline V lookup: CDR1 SGHAT, CDR2 FQNNGV. The CDR3 extends over 21 amino acids. V lost 4 bases and J 0 bases, leaving 25 bases between the germline ends.

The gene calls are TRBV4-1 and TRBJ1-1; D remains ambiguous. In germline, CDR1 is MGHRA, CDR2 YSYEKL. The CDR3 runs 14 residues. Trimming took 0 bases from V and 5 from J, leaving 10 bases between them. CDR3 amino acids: CASSQDPTATEAFF. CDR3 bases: TGCGCCAGCAGCCAAGATCCGACTGCGACTGAAGCTTTCTTT.

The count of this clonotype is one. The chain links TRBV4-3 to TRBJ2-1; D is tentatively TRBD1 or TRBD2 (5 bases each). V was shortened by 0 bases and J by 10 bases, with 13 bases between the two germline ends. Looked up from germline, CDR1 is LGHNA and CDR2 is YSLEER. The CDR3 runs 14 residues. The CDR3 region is CASSQDFRDGEQFF. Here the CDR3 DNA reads TGCGCCAGCAGCCAAGATTTCAGGGACGGGGAGCAGTTCTTC.

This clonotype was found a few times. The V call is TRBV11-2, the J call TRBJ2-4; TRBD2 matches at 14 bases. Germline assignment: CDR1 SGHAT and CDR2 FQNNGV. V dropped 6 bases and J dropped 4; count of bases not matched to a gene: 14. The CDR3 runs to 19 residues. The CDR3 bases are TGTGCCAGCAGAAATGGACTAGCGGGGGGAAAGGAGAAAAAAAACATTCAGTACTTC. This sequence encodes CASRNGLAGGKEKKNIQYF.

The CDR3 nucleotides read TGTGCCAGCAGCACCCACCGGGACAGAGACTACGAGCAGTACTTC. This gives the protein CASSTHRDRDYEQYF. This chain links TRBV7-9 with TRBJ2-7; 7 bases line up with TRBD1. Germline-derived CDR1 and CDR2 are SEHNR and FQNEAQ (reference sequence). The CDR3 extends over 15 amino acids. V gave up 5 bases and J gave up 3 bases; unmatched junction bases: 10.

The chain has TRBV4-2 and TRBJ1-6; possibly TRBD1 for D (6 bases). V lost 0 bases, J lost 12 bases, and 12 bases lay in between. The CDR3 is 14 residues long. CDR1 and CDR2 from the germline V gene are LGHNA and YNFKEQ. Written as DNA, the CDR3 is TGTGCCAGCAGCCAAGAGACTTCACAGGGACCCCTCCACTTT. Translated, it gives CASSQETSQGPLHF.

The CDR3 DNA follows: TGCAGCGTTTTGTTCCCTAGCGGTGGCACAGATACGCAGTATTTT. It encodes CSVLFPSGGTDTQYF. The chain combines TRBV29-1 with TRBJ2-3, with 7 positions matching TRBD2. Unmatched junction bases numbered 9, after V lost 5 bases and J lost 1 base. This CDR3 has 15 residues. The V gene's germline CDR1 is SQVTM and CDR2 ANQGSEA.

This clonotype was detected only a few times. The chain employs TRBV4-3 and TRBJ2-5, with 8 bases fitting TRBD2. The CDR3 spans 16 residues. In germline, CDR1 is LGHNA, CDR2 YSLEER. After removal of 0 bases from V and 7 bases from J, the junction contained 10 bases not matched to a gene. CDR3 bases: TGCGCCAGCAGCCAAGAATGGTCGGGGCGGGAGGCGACCCAGTACTTC. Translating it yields CASSQEWSGREATQYF.

The CDR3 is CSARGTDRLETQYF. The CDR3 DNA is TGCAGTGCCCGAGGGACCGACCGATTAGAGACCCAGTACTTC. V is TRBV20-1 and J is TRBJ2-5; D might be TRBD1 or TRBD2, each matching 5 bases. V gave up 6 bases and J gave up 4 bases, with 18 bases separating them. This CDR3 spans 14 amino acids. The germline gives CDR1 DFQATT, CDR2 SNEGSKA (reference sequence).

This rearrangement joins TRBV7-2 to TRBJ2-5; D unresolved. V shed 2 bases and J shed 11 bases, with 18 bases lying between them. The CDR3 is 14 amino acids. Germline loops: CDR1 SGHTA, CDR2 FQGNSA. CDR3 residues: CASSLRSVANEQYF. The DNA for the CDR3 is TGTGCCAGCAGCTTACGCTCAGTCGCGAATGAGCAGTACTTC.

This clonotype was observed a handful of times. Here the CDR3 reads CASSFLQGADTQYF. The CDR3 nucleotides are TGTGCCAGCAGCTTCCTTCAGGGGGCGGATACGCAGTATTTT. The chain employs TRBV7-2 and TRBJ2-3, with TRBD1 matching over 8 bases. J was trimmed by 6 bases and V by 3 bases; bases with no gene match: 5. The length of the CDR3 is 14 residues. CDR1 and CDR2 (germline): SGHTA, FQGNSA.

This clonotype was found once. CDR3 nucleotides: TGCGCCAGCAGCAGTACAGGGGTAAGCTCCTACAATGAGCAGTACTTC. Translated: CASSSTGVSSYNEQYF. The V call is TRBV5-1, the J call TRBJ2-1; 7 bases align to TRBD1. The end of the DNA fits TRBJ2-7 better, so the J call may be wrong. Germline CDR1 and CDR2: SGHRS and YFSETQ. This CDR3 comprises 16 residues.

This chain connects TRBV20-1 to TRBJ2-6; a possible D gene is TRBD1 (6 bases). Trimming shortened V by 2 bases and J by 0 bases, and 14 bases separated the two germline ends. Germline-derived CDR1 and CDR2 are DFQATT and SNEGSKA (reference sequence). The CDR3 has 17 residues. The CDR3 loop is CSARPTDRSSGANVLTF. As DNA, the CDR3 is TGCAGTGCTAGACCTACTGACAGGAGCTCTGGGGCCAACGTCCTGACTTTC.